This TCR beta chain was captured by sequencing in a study of T-cell reconstitution after alpha-beta-depleted transplantation in children. Study results and limitations: Surviving recipient T cells and intrathymic progenitors accounted for some patients' high TCRbeta diversity at day 60.

This CDR3 contains 11 residues. The V gene's germline CDR1 is SNHLY and CDR2 FYNNEI. V was pared by 8 bases and J by 6 bases, with 1 base of the junction left unmatched. This clonotype was detected only a few times. What it recognizes is unknown. Unique molecular identifiers were built into the TCRbeta library. TCRdb used MiXCR to reprocess the PCR reads, holding one entry per CDR3 protein. The table shows 500,000 to 600,000 distinct CDR3 sequences, with 25% to 30% occurring only once. The chain carries TRBV2 and TRBJ2-1, with 7 positions matching TRBD2. The TCR originated in a boy in the first two years of life with Wiskott-Aldrich syndrome, due to receive a stem cell transplant. The source material was PBMCs, sampled before TCRalphabeta/CD19-depleted stem cell transplant. The CDR3 DNA reads as TGTGCCAGCCCGGGGGGCAATGAGCAGTTCTTC. Its translation: CASPGGNEQFF. The variable domain in full, with the rest retrieved from reference TRBV2 and TRBJ2-1, is EPEVTQTPSHQVTQMGQEVILRCVPISNHLYFYWYRQILGQKVEFLVSFYNNEISEKSEIFDDQFSVERPDGSNFTLKIRSTKLEDSAMYFCASPGGNEQFFGPGTRLTVL.